This T cell receptor (beta chain) stems from a study of cytomegalovirus exposure and HLA in healthy donors. The PCR ran on 60 Vbeta and 13 Jbeta primers. Some clones are missing from TCRdb's copy, which holds only in-frame ones; the method was immunoSEQ multiplex PCR. The sample has about 150,000 clones; approximately 74% are singletons. The V gene end was trimmed by 6 bases and the J gene end by 0 bases; junction bases not matched to a gene: 8. CDR1 and CDR2 from the germline V gene are SGDLS and YYNGEE. The CDR3 runs to 15 residues. This sequence originates from a man aged 30 to 39 in good health and CMV-seronegative. The specimen was PBMCs. This chain uses TRBV9 with TRBJ1-2, with TRBD1 matching 7 bases. DNA for the CDR3: TGTGCCAGCACCGGACAGGACAGTACTAACTATGGCTACACCTTC. Its protein product is CASTGQDSTNYGYTF.